Below, 15 T cell receptor beta chains from the same sample are listed, as sequenced in a study of T-cell reconstitution after alpha-beta-depleted transplantation in children. Preparation of the TCRbeta library used unique molecular identifiers. MiXCR, run by TCRdb on the PCR reads, gives a single entry per CDR3 protein. The sample includes roughly 110,000 distinct CDR3 sequences, about a tenth of them seen just once. Material: PBMCs, obtained before TCRalphabeta/CD19-depleted stem cell transplant. All receptors come from a boy aged 2-9 years with acute lymphoblastic leukemia, due to receive a stem cell transplant.

This clonotype showed up just a few times. At one of its ends the junction is not consistent with the germline gene, which may arise from a read error. V is TRBV7-7 and J is TRBJ2-5; 10 bases align to TRBD2. Germline V gene data show CDR1 as SSHAT and CDR2 as FNYEAQ (reference sequence). The CDR3 length is 15 residues. The CDR3, as DNA: TGTGCTAGCAGCTTCGGACTAGCGGTTGAAGAGACCCAGTACTTC. Translating gives CASSFGLAVEETQYF.

This clonotype occurred many times. The chain links TRBV12-3 or TRBV12-4 to TRBJ2-1, with 7 bases fitting TRBD2. CDR3 size: 15 residues. V was clipped by 7 bases and J by 4 bases; unmatched bases: 10. CDR3 region: CASTERTSRYNEQFF. In DNA, the CDR3 is TGTGCCAGCACTGAGAGGACTAGTCGGTACAATGAGCAGTTCTTC.

This sequence joins TRBV5-1 and TRBJ2-7; D is perhaps TRBD1 (6 bases). The V end was cut by 4 bases, the J end by 0 bases, with 17 bases between. Germline loops: CDR1 SGHRS, CDR2 YFSETQ. The CDR3 covers 16 residues. The CDR3 DNA reads as TGCGCCAGCAGCAACGGCCCAGGGGCGTACTCCTACGAGCAGTACTTC. Protein product: CASSNGPGAYSYEQYF.

The chain has TRBV5-6 and TRBJ2-7; weak D call: TRBD2 (5 bases). V was cut by 2 bases and J by 0 bases, with 9 bases left in between. CDR3 length: 14 amino acids. Germline V gene data show CDR1 as SGHDT and CDR2 as YYEEEE. The CDR3 DNA follows: TGTGCCAGCAGCTTATCCGGGATCTCCTACGAGCAGTACTTC. Translation gives CASSLSGISYEQYF. Using reference TRBV5-6 and TRBJ2-7 for the parts outside the CDR3, the full variable domain is DAGVTQSPTHLIKTRGQQVTLRCSPKSGHDTVSWYQQALGQGPQFIFQYYEEEERQRGNFPDRFSGHQFPNYSSELNVNALLLGDSALYLCASSLSGISYEQYFGPGTRLTVT.

This chain uses TRBV6-5 with TRBJ2-7, with TRBD2 identical over 11 bases. In germline, CDR1 is MNHEY, CDR2 SVGAGI. V shed 2 bases and J 2 bases; nucleotides not matched to a gene: 5. CDR3 length: 16 residues. This CDR3 is CASSYGLAGSPYEQYF. CDR3 coding DNA: TGTGCCAGCAGTTACGGACTAGCGGGCTCCCCCTACGAGCAGTACTTC.

The chain links TRBV5-5 to TRBJ2-6, with D tentatively TRBD1 or TRBD2 (5 bases each). V lost 4 bases and J lost 2, with 16 bases in between. The CDR3 consists of 17 residues. CDR1 and CDR2 (germline): SGHKS, YYEKEE (reference sequence). CDR3 bases: TGTGCCAGCAGCCCCCGGGACGGCCTAACTGGGGCCAACGTCCTGACTTTC. Amino acids: CASSPRDGLTGANVLTF. Variable domain in full (rest from reference TRBV5-5 and TRBJ2-6): DAGVTQSPTHLIKTRGQQVTLRCSPISGHKSVSWYQQVLGQGPQFIFQYYEKEERGRGNFPDRFSARQFPNYSSELNVNALLLGDSALYLCASSPRDGLTGANVLTFGAGSRLTVL.

The genes are TRBV20-1 and TRBJ2-4, with 7 bases that match TRBD1. The V and J ends lost 5 bases and 0 bases, in that order; junction bases with no gene match: 4. CDR1 and CDR2 (germline): DFQATT, SNEGSKA (reference sequence). The CDR3 spans 14 residues. CDR3 bases: TGCAGTGCTGGGGACAGTCTAGCCAAAAACATTCAGTACTTC. It specifies CSAGDSLAKNIQYF.

The chain employs TRBV28 and TRBJ2-7, with TRBD2 matching 8 bases. Trimming took 8 bases from V and 4 from J; bases not matched to a gene: 22. Germline V CDR1 and CDR2: MDHEN, SYDVKM. The CDR3 is 18 amino acids. In DNA form, the CDR3 reads TGTGCCAGCCATACGGGGGCGGTCGAATCGGGAGGGCCTTACGAGCAGTACTTC. Amino acids: CASHTGAVESGGPYEQYF.

The chain combines TRBV20-1 with TRBJ2-3; D is unresolved. Germline assignment: CDR1 DFQATT and CDR2 SNEGSKA (reference sequence). The length of the CDR3 is 12 residues. Trimming pared 4 bases from V and 4 bases from J, leaving 9 bases between. In nucleotides, the CDR3 is TGCAGTGCTATCCTTCGGGCAGATACGCAGTATTTT. It is translated as CSAILRADTQYF.

This clonotype occurred many times. The chain couples TRBV7-6 to TRBJ2-7, with 10 bases aligning to TRBD1. With 1 base clipped from V and 1 base from J, the junction kept 10 bases outside the gene matches. Germline loops: CDR1 SGHVS, CDR2 FNYEAQ. CDR3 length: 18 residues. The CDR3 sequence: CASSLGGTGALFSYEQYF. The CDR3 DNA sequence: TGTGCCAGCAGCTTAGGGGGGACAGGGGCCCTTTTTTCCTACGAGCAGTACTTC.

This clonotype was counted between two and nine times. The chain recombines TRBV30 with TRBJ1-4; D unresolved. Germline values: CDR1 GTSNPN, CDR2 SVGIG (reference sequence). Trimming took off 5 bases at V and 6 bases at J, with 16 bases between the two ends. The CDR3 has 14 residues. In DNA form, the CDR3 reads TGTGCCTGGGCCCTTTCGGGGTCAGATGAAAAACTGTTTTTT. Translation: CAWALSGSDEKLFF.

The chain uses TRBV18 and TRBJ2-2; 9 bases are shared with TRBD2. Germline V gene sequence: CDR1 KGHSH, CDR2 LQKENI. The CDR3 runs to 16 residues. J lost 1 base, V lost 2 bases, and 2 bases had no gene match. CDR3 DNA sequence: TGTGCCAGCTCACCAAGACTAGCGGAGAACACCGGGGAGCTGTTTTTT. This codes for CASSPRLAENTGELFF.

Details on this clonotype: This may arise from a read error, as a much more abundant clone is one base away. V and J are TRBV12-3 or TRBV12-4 and TRBJ2-7; D remains unclear. Trimming took off 2 bases at V and 5 bases at J, with 16 bases between the two ends. CDR3 size: 15 residues. The CDR3 spells CASSLLPAQNHEQYF. The CDR3, as DNA: TGTGCCAGCAGTTTACTGCCAGCCCAAAACCACGAGCAGTACTTC.

In this sample, this clonotype turned up many times. This chain joins TRBV12-3 or TRBV12-4 and TRBJ1-5, with no clear D. Trimming took off 2 bases at V and 4 bases at J, with 3 bases between the two ends. This CDR3 comprises 12 residues. CDR3 DNA: TGTGCCAGCAGTTTATTAAATCAGCCCCAGCATTTT. It codes for CASSLLNQPQHF.

This clonotype was observed many times. This chain connects TRBV12-3 or TRBV12-4 to TRBJ2-1; 11 bases line up with TRBD2. The trim removed 6 bases at V and 3 bases at J, leaving 4 bases unmatched. The length of the CDR3 is 15 residues. The DNA for the CDR3 is TGTGCCAGCAGACCTACTAGCGGGGGCTACAATGAGCAGTTCTTC. It codes for CASRPTSGGYNEQFF.